Listed here are 3 T cell receptor beta chains from one sample, sequenced in a study of Tregs in tolerant kidney transplant recipients. Sequenced by immunoSEQ multiplex PCR; TCRdb stores in-frame clones only, minus some. This table has about 56,000 clones, approximately 82% appearing once. The sample consisted of CD4+ T cells from blood. All receptors derive from a human donor in good health.

The table lists this clone with a count of one. This chain joins TRBV7-2 and TRBJ2-1; 8 bases are a match to TRBD2. The V and J ends lost 5 bases and 0 bases, in that order; junction bases with no gene match: 3. CDR3 length equals 15 residues. From germline, CDR1 is SGHTA and CDR2 FQGNSA. For the CDR3, the DNA is TGTGCCAGCAGCACCCGGGGGGGCTCCTACAATGAGCAGTTCTTC. Translating it yields CASSTRGGSYNEQFF.

This clone was seen just once. J is TRBJ2-7 and V is TRBV7-9; D might be TRBD1 (5 bases). The CDR3 sequence is 14 residues long. Trimming stripped 5 bases from V and 3 bases from J, with 14 bases between. Per germline, CDR1 SEHNR and CDR2 FQNEAQ (reference sequence). The CDR3 nucleotides read TGTGCCAGCAGCCCTCGACAGCTCCTCTACGAGCAGTACTTC. It yields the protein CASSPRQLLYEQYF.

The J gene is TRBJ1-2, the V gene TRBV10-3; 8 positions match TRBD1. The CDR3 extends over 15 amino acids. Germline loops: CDR1 ENHRY, CDR2 SYGVKD. V lost 0 bases to trimming and J lost 8 bases; unmatched junction nucleotides: 8. The CDR3, as DNA: TGTGCCATCAGTGAGTCGGCGACAGGGGATAGGGGCTACACCTTC. Protein sequence: CAISESATGDRGYTF.